This T cell receptor beta chain was found in a study of blood T cell repertoires in COVID-19. Trimming removed 2 bases at V and 0 bases at J, with 2 bases between. Germline lookup yields CDR1 SGHDN and CDR2 FVKESK. The CDR3 is made up of 13 amino acids. The assay was immunoSEQ multiplex PCR, and TCRdb's table has in-frame clones only and misses some. Of just under 80,000 clones listed, roughly 80% are singletons. This TCR came from a woman aged 70-85 years with acute or convalescent COVID-19. The chain recombines TRBV14 with TRBJ1-3; D unresolved. Sequencing was done on a sample of peripheral blood. CDR3 sequence reads: CASSQYSGNTIYF. In DNA form, the CDR3 reads TGTGCCAGCAGCCAATACTCTGGAAACACCATATATTTT.